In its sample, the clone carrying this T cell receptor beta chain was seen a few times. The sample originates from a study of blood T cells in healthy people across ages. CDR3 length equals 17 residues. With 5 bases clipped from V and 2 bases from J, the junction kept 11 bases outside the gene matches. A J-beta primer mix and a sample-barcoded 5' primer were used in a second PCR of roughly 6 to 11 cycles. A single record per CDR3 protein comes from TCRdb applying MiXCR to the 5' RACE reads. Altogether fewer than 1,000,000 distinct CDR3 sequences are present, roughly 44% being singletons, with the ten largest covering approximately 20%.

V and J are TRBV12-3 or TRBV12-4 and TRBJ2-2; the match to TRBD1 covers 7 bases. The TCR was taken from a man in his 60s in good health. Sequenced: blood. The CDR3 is CASSGDGTEPNTGELFF. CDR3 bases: TGTGCCAGCAGTGGTGACGGGACAGAGCCTAACACCGGGGAGCTGTTTTTT.